This record concerns one TCR beta chain sequence. This sample was taken from a study of blood T cell repertoires in COVID-19. Study in general: Researchers got acute and convalescent COVID-19 samples from the United States, Italy and Spain. Nucleic acid was either cDNA or gDNA, and it came from T cells, B-cell-depleted T cells, or PBMCs.

Original methodology: The assay estimated nucleated cells by amplifying reference gene primers. Profiled with immunoSEQ multiplex PCR; TCRdb holds only in-frame clones, not every one. V and J calls and clone size are copied from that table; D and trimming were computed from the DNA. The sample includes 350,000 to 450,000 clones, around 92% of them seen just once. The V gene lost 7 bases and the J gene lost 8 bases, with 17 bases spanning the gap. CDR1 and CDR2 from the germline V gene are ENHRY and SYGVKD. This CDR3 has 13 residues. This receptor was taken from a man aged 35 to 55 with acute or convalescent COVID-19. The chain links TRBV10-3 to TRBJ1-1; D gene uncertain. The sequenced sample was peripheral blood. In DNA, the CDR3 is TGTGCCATCACTGATCAACGGGGATCGGAAGCTTTCTTT. This encodes CAITDQRGSEAFF.